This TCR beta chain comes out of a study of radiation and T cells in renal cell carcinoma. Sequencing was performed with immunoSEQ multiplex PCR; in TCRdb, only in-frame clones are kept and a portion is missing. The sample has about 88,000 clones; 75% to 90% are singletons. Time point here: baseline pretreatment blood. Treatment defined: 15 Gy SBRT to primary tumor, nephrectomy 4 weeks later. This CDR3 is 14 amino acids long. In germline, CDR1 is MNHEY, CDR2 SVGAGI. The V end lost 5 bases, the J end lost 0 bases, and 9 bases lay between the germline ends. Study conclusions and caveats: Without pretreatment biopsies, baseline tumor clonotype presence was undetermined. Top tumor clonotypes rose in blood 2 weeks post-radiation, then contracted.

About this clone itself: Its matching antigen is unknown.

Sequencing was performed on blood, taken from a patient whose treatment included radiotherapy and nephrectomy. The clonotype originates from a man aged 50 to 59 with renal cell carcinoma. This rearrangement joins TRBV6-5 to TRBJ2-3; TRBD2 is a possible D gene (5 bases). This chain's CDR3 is CASSQRESTDTQYF. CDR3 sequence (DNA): TGTGCCAGCAGTCAGAGGGAGAGCACAGATACGCAGTATTTT.